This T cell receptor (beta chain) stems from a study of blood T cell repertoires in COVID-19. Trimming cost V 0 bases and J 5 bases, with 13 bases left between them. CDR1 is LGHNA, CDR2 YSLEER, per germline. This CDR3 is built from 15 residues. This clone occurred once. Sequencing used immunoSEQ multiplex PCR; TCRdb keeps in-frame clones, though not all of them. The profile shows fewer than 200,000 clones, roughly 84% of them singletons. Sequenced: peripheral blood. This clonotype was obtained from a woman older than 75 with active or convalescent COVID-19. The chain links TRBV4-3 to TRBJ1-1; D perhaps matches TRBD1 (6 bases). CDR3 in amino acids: CASSQEGGTRTEAFF. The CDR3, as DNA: TGCGCCAGCAGCCAAGAAGGGGGAACGAGGACTGAAGCTTTCTTT.